The clone carrying this TCR beta chain was seen just once. Its specificity is unknown. Researchers ran the PCR with 60 Vbeta and 13 Jbeta primers. Generated by immunoSEQ multiplex PCR, the TCRdb table keeps only in-frame clones and is missing some. The table records fewer than 100,000 clones, just under 80% of them present only once. This sample was included in a study of cytomegalovirus exposure and HLA in healthy donors. Study conclusions and caveats: Association with HLA alleles at 0.05 false discovery rate was found for 15,000 to 20,000 TCR beta sequences in a later analysis. Excluded were some V segments that proved indistinguishable, including TRBV6-2 and TRBV6-3.

This CDR3 is built from 16 residues. Per germline, CDR1 SGHTA and CDR2 FQGNSA. Trimming took 1 base from V and 6 from J; bases not matched to a gene: 8. This clonotype was obtained from a woman aged 35 to 49 in good health and CMV-seropositive. The sample consisted of PBMCs. This sequence joins TRBV7-2 and TRBJ1-5, with 8 bases matching TRBD1. The CDR3 here is CASSLGGTGVGQPQHF. The CDR3 nucleotides are TGTGCCAGCAGCTTAGGTGGGACAGGAGTGGGTCAGCCCCAGCATTTT.